These 3 T cell receptor beta chains originate from one sample sequenced in a study of Graves' ophthalmopathy and Graves' hyperthyroidism. The study amplified TCR beta CDR3 regions using RNA transcripts. The library came from an HTBI-primed first-round RT-PCR and a second-round multiplex PCR. Each CDR3 protein is one row after TCRdb ran MiXCR on the multiplex PCR reads. The sample has hundreds of thousands of distinct CDR3 sequences, just over 15% seen once. The sample was peripheral blood. These receptors were collected from a woman between 18 and 30 years old with stable Graves' hyperthyroidism.

This clonotype was seen a handful of times. This chain uses TRBV11-2 with TRBJ1-6; no clear D gene. Trimming shortened V by 5 bases and J by 0 bases, and 11 bases separated the two germline ends. The CDR3 covers 16 residues. Germline V CDR1 and CDR2: SGHAT, FQNNGV. The CDR3 DNA reads TGTGCCAGCAGCCGAACAGTGAGCTCCTATAATTCACCCCTCCACTTT. It codes for CASSRTVSSYNSPLHF. Drawing the rest from reference TRBV11-2 and TRBJ1-6, the complete variable domain is EAGVAQSPRYKIIEKRQSVAFWCNPISGHATLYWYQQILGQGPKLLIQFQNNGVVDDSQLPKDRFSAERLKGVDSTLKIQPAKLEDSAVYLCASSRTVSSYNSPLHFGNGTRLTVT.

This clonotype was detected many times. The chain uses TRBV11-1 and TRBJ1-1; D gene unclear. The CDR3 length is 13 residues. V lost 1 base and J lost 5, with 8 bases in between. CDR1 is SGHAT, CDR2 FQDESV, per germline (reference sequence). The CDR3 DNA reads TGTGCCAGCAGCTTAGAGACGGGGACTGAAGCTTTCTTT. The encoded protein is CASSLETGTEAFF.

This clonotype was seen many times. This chain connects TRBV2 to TRBJ1-3; unclear D gene. From germline, CDR1 is SNHLY and CDR2 FYNNEI. The CDR3 spans 14 residues. The V end was cut by 3 bases, the J end by 4 bases, with 10 bases between. This CDR3 reads CASSDWQSGNTIYF. The CDR3 nucleotides are TGTGCCAGCAGTGATTGGCAGTCCGGAAACACCATATATTTT.